The clone carrying this T cell receptor beta chain appeared a few times. These data come from a study of beta chain features in type 1 diabetes. Every bit of the isolated RNA underwent reverse transcription, so sequencing read expressed TCRB transcripts. Measured with immunoSEQ multiplex PCR; TCRdb has only the in-frame clones, and not every one. The data show around 300,000 clones, about 8% seen once. CD4+ naive, central memory, regulatory and stem cell-like memory cells were sorted via CD45RO/CCR7/CD25/CD127/CD95/CD27. This CDR3 is 15 amino acids long. The germline V gene has CDR1 SGHTA and CDR2 FQGNSA. The V gene lost 7 bases and the J gene lost 5 bases, with 18 bases spanning the gap.

The chain joins TRBV7-2 to TRBJ2-1; tentatively, D is TRBD2 (6 bases). The sequencing input was central memory CD4+ T cells from blood. The sequence came from a woman under 30 in good health. The chain's CDR3 is CASKSTPWGDNEQFF. The CDR3, as DNA: TGTGCCAGCAAATCTACGCCCTGGGGGGACAATGAGCAGTTCTTC. The full variable domain, in which reference TRBV7-2 and TRBJ2-1 provide the parts outside the CDR3, is GAGVSQSPSNKVTEKGKDVELRCDPISGHTALYWYRQSLGQGLEFLIYFQGNSAPDKSGLPSDRFSAERTGGSVSTLTIQRTQQEDSAVYLCASKSTPWGDNEQFFGPGTRLTVL.